The 8 T cell receptor beta chains presented below share a single source sample, sequenced in a study of cytomegalovirus exposure and HLA in healthy donors. PCR involved 60 Vbeta and 13 Jbeta primers. The repertoire was sequenced with immunoSEQ multiplex PCR; TCRdb's copy has only in-frame clones and lacks some. Altogether 150,000 to 200,000 clones are present, more than 80% being singletons, with the ten largest covering about 7%. Sequenced material: PBMCs. The receptors shown here come from a woman under 40 in good health and CMV-seropositive.

The chain is built from TRBV5-1 and TRBJ2-1; a possible D gene is TRBD2 (6 bases). CDR1 SGHRS and CDR2 YFSETQ come from the germline V gene. Trimming removed 4 bases from V and 5 bases from J, with 19 bases in between. There are 16 residues in the CDR3. For the CDR3, the DNA is TGCGCCAGCAGCCTACGAATGGGGGGAAGGGACAATGAGCAGTTCTTC. It is translated as CASSLRMGGRDNEQFF.

This clone came up once. J is TRBJ2-5 and V is TRBV11-2; TRBD1 agrees at 8 bases. V was pared by 3 bases and J by 2 bases, with 8 bases of the junction left unmatched. The length of the CDR3 is 16 residues. The germline V gene encodes CDR1 SGHAT and CDR2 FQNNGV. The DNA for the CDR3 is TGTGCCAGCAGCTTCCGCTCGGACAGGGTTCAAGAGACCCAGTACTTC. Its protein product is CASSFRSDRVQETQYF.

The chain uses TRBV5-1 and TRBJ2-1, with D perhaps matching TRBD1 (5 bases). CDR3 length equals 15 residues. V gave up 4 bases and J gave up 1 base, with 12 bases separating them. CDR1 and CDR2 from the germline V gene are SGHRS and YFSETQ. The CDR3 loop reads CASSLTPGSYNEQFF. The CDR3 nucleotides are TGCGCCAGCAGCCTGACCCCAGGGTCCTACAATGAGCAGTTCTTC.

Here the CDR3 reads CASSRGQGLNSPLHF. CDR3 coding DNA: TGTGCCAGTAGTAGGGGACAGGGATTGAATTCACCCCTCCACTTT. The chain uses TRBV19 and TRBJ1-6, with 9 bases matching TRBD1. Per germline, CDR1 LNHDA and CDR2 SQIVND (reference sequence). Trimming cost V 4 bases and J 7 bases; bases outside gene matches: 5. This CDR3 has 15 residues.

The gene calls are TRBV9 and TRBJ2-4; 11 bases fit TRBD2. The CDR3 covers 17 residues. CDR1 is SGDLS and CDR2 is YYNGEE in the germline V gene. J lost 6 bases, V lost 0 bases, and 8 bases had no gene match. The CDR3 sequence: CASSVEASGGMVNIQYF. DNA for the CDR3: TGTGCCAGCAGCGTAGAGGCTAGCGGGGGGATGGTAAACATTCAGTACTTC.

The J gene is TRBJ2-1, the V gene TRBV4-3; TRBD1 agrees at 8 bases. The CDR3 runs to 16 residues. Trimming at V came to 1 base and at J to 8 bases, leaving 10 bases not matched to a gene. Germline CDR1 reads LGHNA; CDR2 reads YSLEER. CDR3 nucleotide sequence: TGCGCCAGCAGCCAAGGTTTTGGACAGGGACCGGATGAGCAGTTCTTC. Translating gives CASSQGFGQGPDEQFF.

The J gene is TRBJ2-7, the V gene TRBV4-2; D is perhaps TRBD2 (6 bases). Per the germline V gene, CDR1 is LGHNA and CDR2 is YNFKEQ. Trimming removed 2 bases at V and 6 bases at J, with 14 bases between. The CDR3 contains 14 residues. The CDR3 DNA follows: TGTGCCAGCAGCCAACTGACTAGGGGCGGCGAGCAGTACTTC. It specifies CASSQLTRGGEQYF.

The CDR3 sequence: CASSYRGRSEAFF. In DNA form, the CDR3 reads TGTGCCAGCAGTTACAGGGGGAGATCTGAAGCTTTCTTT. This chain connects TRBV6-5 to TRBJ1-1, with a possible D match to TRBD1 (6 bases). Trimming cost V 2 bases and J 6 bases, with 10 bases left between them. The CDR3 sequence is 13 residues long. CDR1 and CDR2 from the germline V gene are MNHEY and SVGAGI.